Listed below are T cell receptor beta chains from one sample, sequenced in a study of cytomegalovirus exposure and HLA in healthy donors. TCRdb's table, derived via immunoSEQ multiplex PCR, lists solely in-frame clones and lacks some. The table includes 120,000 or so clones, around two thirds detected once. The specimen sequenced was PBMCs. All receptors come from a woman in her forties in good health and CMV-seropositive. CDR3s include the opening cysteine and the closing phenylalanine or tryptophan. D genes are given only for firm matches. A row's size may be missing; if present it is once, few, many or a size class.

j_call	d_call	v_call	clone_size	cdr3_aa	cdr3_nt
TRBJ2-7	-	TRBV9	-	CASSVVAGATYEQYF	TGTGCCAGCAGCGTAGTGGCGGGGGCTACCTACGAGCAGTACTTC
TRBJ2-5	-	TRBV2	-	CASSARLQETQYF	TGTGCCAGCAGTGCCAGATTGCAAGAGACCCAGTACTTC
TRBJ2-5	TRBD1	TRBV11-2	-	CASSSLGTGPQETQYF	TGTGCCAGCAGTTCTTTGGGGACAGGTCCTCAAGAGACCCAGTACTTC
TRBJ1-1	-	TRBV6-5	-	CASSYSRTANTEAFF	TGTGCCAGCAGTTACTCGAGGACAGCTAACACTGAAGCTTTCTTT
TRBJ1-1	-	TRBV6-5	-	CASSPQGSGTEAFF	TGTGCCAGCAGCCCACAGGGCAGCGGTACTGAAGCTTTCTTT
TRBJ1-1	TRBD1	TRBV7-6	once	CASSAGTALPLMNTEAFF	TGTGCCAGCAGCGCCGGGACAGCCCTTCCCCTTATGAACACTGAAGCTTTCTTT
TRBJ1-1	TRBD1	TRBV2	-	CASSATGGTEAFF	TGTGCCAGCAGTGCCACAGGGGGGACTGAAGCTTTCTTT
TRBJ2-2	TRBD1	TRBV5-1	-	CASSPQGQGAGELFF	TGCGCCAGCAGCCCACAGGGACAGGGGGCCGGGGAGCTGTTTTTT
TRBJ2-7	-	TRBV23-1	-	CASSLGRVYEQYF	TGCGCCAGCAGTCTCGGCAGGGTCTACGAGCAGTACTTC
TRBJ1-1	-	TRBV12-5	-	CASGLEQVEAFF	TGTGCTAGTGGTTTGGAACAGGTTGAAGCTTTCTTT
TRBJ2-5	TRBD1	TRBV7-9	-	CASSLVLGQTQETQYF	TGTGCCAGCAGCTTAGTTCTGGGACAGACCCAAGAGACCCAGTACTTC